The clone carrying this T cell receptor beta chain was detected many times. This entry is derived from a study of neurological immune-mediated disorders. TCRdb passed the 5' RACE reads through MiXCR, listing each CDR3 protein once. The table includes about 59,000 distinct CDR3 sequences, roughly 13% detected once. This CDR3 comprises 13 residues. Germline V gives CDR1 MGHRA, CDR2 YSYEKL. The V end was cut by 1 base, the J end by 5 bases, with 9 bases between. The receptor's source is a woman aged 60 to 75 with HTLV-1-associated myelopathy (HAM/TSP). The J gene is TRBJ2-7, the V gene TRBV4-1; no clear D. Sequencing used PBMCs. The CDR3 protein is CASSQGPWDEQYF. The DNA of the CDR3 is TGCGCCAGCAGCCAAGGGCCTTGGGACGAGCAGTACTTC.